A selection of T cell receptor beta chains follows, all from one sample in a study of molecular identifiers for immune sequencing clone quantification. TCRdb ran MiXCR on the PCR reads and lists one entry per CDR3 protein. The table shows 85,000 to 100,000 distinct CDR3 sequences, with roughly 24% occurring only once. Source material: naive CD8+ T cells from blood, with Jurkat cell RNA spiked in. Receptors were obtained from a human donor in good health. Some libraries in this study had Jurkat cell RNA spiked in. Both conserved end residues are part of each CDR3. A D gene is named only where the DNA matches it firmly.

>-|TRBV29-1|TRBJ2-7
CSVRGPSYEQYF
>-|TRBV19|TRBJ2-2
CASSIAVNTGELFF
>-|TRBV20-1|TRBJ2-3
CSTRGQAHRYTQYF
>TRBD1|TRBV29-1|TRBJ2-7
CSVAWTGSYEQYF
>TRBD1|TRBV4-1|TRBJ2-1
CASSISPATGFYNEQFF
>-|TRBV28|TRBJ2-3
CASSLLLTGRSGTQYF
>TRBD2|TRBV24-1|TRBJ2-1
CATGAGGPNEQFF
>-|TRBV2|TRBJ1-5
CASSGASNQPQHF
>TRBD2|TRBV27|TRBJ2-3
CASRVLAGFADTQYF
>-|TRBV7-6|-
CASSPLTSGADTQHF